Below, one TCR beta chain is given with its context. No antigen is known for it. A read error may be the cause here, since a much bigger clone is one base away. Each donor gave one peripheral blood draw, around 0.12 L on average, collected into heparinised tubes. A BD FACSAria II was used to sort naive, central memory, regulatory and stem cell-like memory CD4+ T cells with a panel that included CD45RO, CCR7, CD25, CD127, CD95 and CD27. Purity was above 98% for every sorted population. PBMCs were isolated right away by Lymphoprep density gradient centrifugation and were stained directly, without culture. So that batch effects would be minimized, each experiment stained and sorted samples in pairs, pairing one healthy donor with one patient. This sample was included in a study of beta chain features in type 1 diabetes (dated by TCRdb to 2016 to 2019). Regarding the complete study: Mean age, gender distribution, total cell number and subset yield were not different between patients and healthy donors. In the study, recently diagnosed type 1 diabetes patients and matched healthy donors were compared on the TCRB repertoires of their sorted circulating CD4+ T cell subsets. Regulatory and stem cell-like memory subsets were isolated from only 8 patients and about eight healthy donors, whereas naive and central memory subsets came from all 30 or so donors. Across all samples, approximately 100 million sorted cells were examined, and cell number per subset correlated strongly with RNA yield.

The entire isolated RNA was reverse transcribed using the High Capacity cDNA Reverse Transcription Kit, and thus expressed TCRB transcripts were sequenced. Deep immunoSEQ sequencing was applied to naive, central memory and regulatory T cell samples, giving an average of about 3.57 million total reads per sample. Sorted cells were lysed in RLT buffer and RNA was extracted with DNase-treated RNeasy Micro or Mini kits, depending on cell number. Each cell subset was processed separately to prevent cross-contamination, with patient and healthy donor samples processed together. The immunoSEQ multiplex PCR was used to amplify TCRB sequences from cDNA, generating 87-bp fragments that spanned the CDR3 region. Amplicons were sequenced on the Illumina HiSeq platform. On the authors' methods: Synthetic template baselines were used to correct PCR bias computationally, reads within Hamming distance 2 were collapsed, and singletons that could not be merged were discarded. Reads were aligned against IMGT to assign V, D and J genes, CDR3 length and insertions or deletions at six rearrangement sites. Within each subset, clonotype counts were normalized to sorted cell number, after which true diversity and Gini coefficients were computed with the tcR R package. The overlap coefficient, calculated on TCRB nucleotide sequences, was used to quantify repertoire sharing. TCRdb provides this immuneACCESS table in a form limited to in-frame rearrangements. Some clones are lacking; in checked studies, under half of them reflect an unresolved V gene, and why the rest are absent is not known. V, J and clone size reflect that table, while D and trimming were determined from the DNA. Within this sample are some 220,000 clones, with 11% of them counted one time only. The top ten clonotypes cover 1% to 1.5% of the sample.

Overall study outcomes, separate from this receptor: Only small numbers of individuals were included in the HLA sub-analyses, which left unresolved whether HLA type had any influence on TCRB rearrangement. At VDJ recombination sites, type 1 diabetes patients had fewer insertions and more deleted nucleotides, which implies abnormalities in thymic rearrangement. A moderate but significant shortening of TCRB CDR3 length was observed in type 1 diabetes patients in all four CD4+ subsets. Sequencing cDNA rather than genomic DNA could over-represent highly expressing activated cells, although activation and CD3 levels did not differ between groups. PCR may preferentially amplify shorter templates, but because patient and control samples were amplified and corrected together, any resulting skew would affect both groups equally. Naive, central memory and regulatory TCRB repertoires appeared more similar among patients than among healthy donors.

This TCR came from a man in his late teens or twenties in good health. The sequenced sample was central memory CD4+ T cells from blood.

CDR3 region: CASSIQETQYF. The DNA reads TGTGCCAGCAGCATCCAAGAGACCCAGTACTTC. The rearranged segments are TRBV7-8 and TRBJ2-5; confidence is insufficient to name the D gene. CDR3 length: 11 amino acids, cysteine to phenylalanine. Only CDR3 DNA remains: 33 bases, in frame from the first base. The germline ends are 2 bases apart after V is trimmed by 5 bases and J by 1 base. The germline V gene supplies CDR1 SGHVS and CDR2 FQNEAQ.